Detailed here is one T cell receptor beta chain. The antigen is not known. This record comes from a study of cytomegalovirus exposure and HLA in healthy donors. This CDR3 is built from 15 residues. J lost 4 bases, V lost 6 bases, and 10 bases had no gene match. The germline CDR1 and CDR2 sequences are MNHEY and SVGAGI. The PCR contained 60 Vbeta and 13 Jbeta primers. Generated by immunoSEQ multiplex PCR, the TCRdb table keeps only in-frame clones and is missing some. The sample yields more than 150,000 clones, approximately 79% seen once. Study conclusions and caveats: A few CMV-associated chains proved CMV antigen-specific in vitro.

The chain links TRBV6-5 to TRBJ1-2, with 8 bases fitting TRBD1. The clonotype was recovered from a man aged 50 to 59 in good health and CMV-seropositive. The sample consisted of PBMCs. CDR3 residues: CASRQGQGLSYGYTF. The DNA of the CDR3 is TGTGCCAGCAGGCAAGGACAGGGATTGAGCTATGGCTACACCTTC.